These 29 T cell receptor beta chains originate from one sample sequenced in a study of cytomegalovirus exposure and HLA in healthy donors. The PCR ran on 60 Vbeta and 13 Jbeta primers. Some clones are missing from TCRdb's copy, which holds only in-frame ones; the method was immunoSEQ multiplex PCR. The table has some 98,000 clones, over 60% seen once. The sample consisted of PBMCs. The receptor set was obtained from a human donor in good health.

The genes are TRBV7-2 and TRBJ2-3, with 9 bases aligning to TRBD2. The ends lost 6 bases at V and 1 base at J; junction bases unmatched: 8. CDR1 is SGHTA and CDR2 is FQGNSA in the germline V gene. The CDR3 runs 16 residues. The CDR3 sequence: CASSQAVAGGTDTQYF. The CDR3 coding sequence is TGTGCCAGCAGTCAGGCGGTAGCGGGAGGCACAGATACGCAGTATTTT.

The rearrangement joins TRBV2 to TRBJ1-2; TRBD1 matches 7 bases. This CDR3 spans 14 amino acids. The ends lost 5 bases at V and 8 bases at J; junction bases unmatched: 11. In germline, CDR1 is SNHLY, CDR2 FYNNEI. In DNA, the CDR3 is TGTGCCAGCAGTCTGGAGACAGGGAGGATAGGCTACACCTTC. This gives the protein CASSLETGRIGYTF.

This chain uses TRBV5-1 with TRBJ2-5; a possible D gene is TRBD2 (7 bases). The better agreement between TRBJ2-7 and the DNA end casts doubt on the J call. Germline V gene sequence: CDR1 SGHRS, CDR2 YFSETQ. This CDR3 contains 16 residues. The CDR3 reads CASRPWEGDGSYEQYF. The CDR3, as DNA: TGCGCCAGCAGACCCTGGGAGGGGGACGGCTCCTACGAGCAGTACTTC.

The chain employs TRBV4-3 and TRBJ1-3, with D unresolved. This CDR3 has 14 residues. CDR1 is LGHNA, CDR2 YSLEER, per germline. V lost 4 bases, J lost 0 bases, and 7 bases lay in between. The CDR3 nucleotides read TGCGCCAGCAGCCTTATTAACTCTGGAAACACCATATATTTT. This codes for CASSLINSGNTIYF.

The CDR3 region is CASSDEGQGQETQYF. The CDR3 DNA is TGTGCCAGCAGCGATGAGGGACAGGGACAAGAGACCCAGTACTTC. V is TRBV7-8 and J is TRBJ2-5; the match to TRBD1 covers 9 bases. CDR1 is SGHVS and CDR2 is FQNEAQ in the germline V gene. With 5 bases clipped from V and 2 bases from J, the junction kept 6 bases outside the gene matches. The CDR3 runs 15 residues.

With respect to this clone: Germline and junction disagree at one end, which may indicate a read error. The CDR3 DNA sequence: TGTGCCTGGAGTGTACTGGGACTAGGGGAGCCGTTTTTT. Translating gives CAWSVLGLGEPFF. The chain links TRBV30 to TRBJ2-2, with 8 bases identical to TRBD2. From germline, CDR1 is GTSNPN and CDR2 SVGIG (reference sequence). CDR3 length: 13 residues.

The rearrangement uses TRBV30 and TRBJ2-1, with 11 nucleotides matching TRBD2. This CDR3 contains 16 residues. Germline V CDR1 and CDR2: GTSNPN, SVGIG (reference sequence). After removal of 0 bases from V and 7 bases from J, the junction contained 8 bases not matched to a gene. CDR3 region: CAWSVLAGVFENEQFF. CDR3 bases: TGTGCCTGGAGTGTACTAGCGGGAGTTTTTGAGAATGAGCAGTTCTTC.

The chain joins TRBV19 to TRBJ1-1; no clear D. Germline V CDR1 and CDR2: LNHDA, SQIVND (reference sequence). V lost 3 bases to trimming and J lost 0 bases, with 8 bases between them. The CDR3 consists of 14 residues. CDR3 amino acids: CASSISRMNTEAFF. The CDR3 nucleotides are TGTGCCAGTAGTATCTCTAGGATGAACACTGAAGCTTTCTTT.

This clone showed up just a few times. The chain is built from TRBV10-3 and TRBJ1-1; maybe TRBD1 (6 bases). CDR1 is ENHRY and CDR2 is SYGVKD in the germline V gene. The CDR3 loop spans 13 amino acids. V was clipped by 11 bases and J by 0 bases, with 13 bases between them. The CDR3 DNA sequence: TGTGCCCTCCGGACAGACCTGAACACTGAAGCTTTCTTT. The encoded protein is CALRTDLNTEAFF.

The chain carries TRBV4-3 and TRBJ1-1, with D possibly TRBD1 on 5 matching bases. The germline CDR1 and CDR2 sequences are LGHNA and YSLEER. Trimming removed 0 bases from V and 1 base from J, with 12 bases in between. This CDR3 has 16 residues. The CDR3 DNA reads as TGCGCCAGCAGCCAAGATTTCGGGGGATGGAACACTGAAGCTTTCTTT. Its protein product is CASSQDFGGWNTEAFF.

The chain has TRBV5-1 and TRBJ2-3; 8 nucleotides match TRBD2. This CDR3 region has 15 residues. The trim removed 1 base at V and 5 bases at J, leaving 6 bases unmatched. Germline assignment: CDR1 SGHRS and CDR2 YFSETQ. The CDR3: CASSLSGGAVDTQYF. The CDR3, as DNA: TGCGCCAGCAGCTTGTCGGGGGGGGCCGTAGATACGCAGTATTTT.

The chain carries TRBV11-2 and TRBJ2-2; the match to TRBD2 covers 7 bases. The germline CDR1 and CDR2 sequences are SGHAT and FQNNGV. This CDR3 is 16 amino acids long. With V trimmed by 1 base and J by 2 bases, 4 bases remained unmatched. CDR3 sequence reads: CASSLVGGVNTGELFF. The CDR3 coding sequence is TGTGCCAGCAGCTTAGTGGGGGGGGTAAACACCGGGGAGCTGTTTTTT.

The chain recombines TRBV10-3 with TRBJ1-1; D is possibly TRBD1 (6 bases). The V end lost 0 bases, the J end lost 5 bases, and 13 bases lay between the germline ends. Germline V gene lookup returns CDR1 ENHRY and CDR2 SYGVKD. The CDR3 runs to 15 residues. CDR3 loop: CAISESWKGGTEAFF. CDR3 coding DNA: TGTGCCATCAGTGAGTCGTGGAAAGGGGGAACTGAAGCTTTCTTT.

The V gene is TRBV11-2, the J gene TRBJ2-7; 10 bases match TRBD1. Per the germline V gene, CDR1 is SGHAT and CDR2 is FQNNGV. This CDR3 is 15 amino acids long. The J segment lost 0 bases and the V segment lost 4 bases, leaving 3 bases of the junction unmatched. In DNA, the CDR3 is TGTGCCAGCAGCTCCTGGACAGGGGGCTCCTACGAGCAGTACTTC. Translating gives CASSSWTGGSYEQYF. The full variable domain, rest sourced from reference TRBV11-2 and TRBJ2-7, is EAGVAQSPRYKIIEKRQSVAFWCNPISGHATLYWYQQILGQGPKLLIQFQNNGVVDDSQLPKDRFSAERLKGVDSTLKIQPAKLEDSAVYLCASSSWTGGSYEQYFGPGTRLTVT.

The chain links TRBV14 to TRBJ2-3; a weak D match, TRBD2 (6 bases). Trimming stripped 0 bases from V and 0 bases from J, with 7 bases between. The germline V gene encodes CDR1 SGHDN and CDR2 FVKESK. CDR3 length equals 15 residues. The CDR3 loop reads CASSQEEGSTDTQYF. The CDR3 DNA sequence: TGTGCCAGCAGCCAAGAGGAGGGTAGCACAGATACGCAGTATTTT.

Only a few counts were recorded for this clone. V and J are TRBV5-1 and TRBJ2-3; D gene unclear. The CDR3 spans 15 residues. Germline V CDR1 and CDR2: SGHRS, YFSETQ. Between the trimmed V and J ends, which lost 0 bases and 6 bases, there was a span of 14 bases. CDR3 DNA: TGCGCCAGCAGCTTGGGTGTCCGCGACGGGGATACGCAGTATTTT. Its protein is CASSLGVRDGDTQYF.

The CDR3: CASSLVVSGGSYEQYF. CDR3 sequence (DNA): TGTGCCAGCAGCTTGGTTGTTAGCGGGGGATCCTACGAGCAGTACTTC. V gene TRBV5-5 combines with J gene TRBJ2-7; 9 bases are a match to TRBD2. Trimming cost V 0 bases and J 1 base; bases outside gene matches: 5. Germline V lookup: CDR1 SGHKS, CDR2 YYEKEE (reference sequence). The CDR3 consists of 16 residues.

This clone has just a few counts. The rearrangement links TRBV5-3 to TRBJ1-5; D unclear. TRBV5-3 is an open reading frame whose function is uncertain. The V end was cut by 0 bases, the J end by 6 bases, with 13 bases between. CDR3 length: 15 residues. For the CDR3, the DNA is TGTGCCAGAAGCTTGGGACTAAAGTTCCTTCAGCCCCAGCATTTT. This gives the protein CARSLGLKFLQPQHF.

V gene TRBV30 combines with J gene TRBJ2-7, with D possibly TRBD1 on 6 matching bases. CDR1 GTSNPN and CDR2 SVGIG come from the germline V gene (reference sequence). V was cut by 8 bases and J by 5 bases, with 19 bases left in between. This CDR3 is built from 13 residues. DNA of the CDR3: TGTGCCCTGGAGAGGGGGTTTGGGGACGAGCAGTACTTC. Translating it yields CALERGFGDEQYF.

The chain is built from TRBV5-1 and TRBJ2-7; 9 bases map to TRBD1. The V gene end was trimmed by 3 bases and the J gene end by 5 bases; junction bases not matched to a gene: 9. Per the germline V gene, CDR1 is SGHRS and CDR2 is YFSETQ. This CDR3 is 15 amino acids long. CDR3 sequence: CASSSRGTGSDEQYF. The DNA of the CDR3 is TGCGCCAGCAGCTCCAGGGGGACAGGGTCAGACGAGCAGTACTTC.

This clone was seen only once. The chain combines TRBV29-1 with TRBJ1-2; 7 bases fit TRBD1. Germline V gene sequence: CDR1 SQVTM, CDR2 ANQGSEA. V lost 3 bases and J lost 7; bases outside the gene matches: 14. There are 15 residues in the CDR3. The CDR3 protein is CSVEERTGPFSGYTF. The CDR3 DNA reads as TGCAGCGTTGAGGAGAGGACAGGCCCTTTTTCTGGCTACACCTTC.

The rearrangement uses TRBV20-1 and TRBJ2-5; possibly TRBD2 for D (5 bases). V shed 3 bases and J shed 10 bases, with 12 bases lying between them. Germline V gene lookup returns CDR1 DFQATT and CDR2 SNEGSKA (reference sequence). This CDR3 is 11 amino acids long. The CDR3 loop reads CSASVGGGQYF. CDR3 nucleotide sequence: TGCAGTGCTAGTGTCGGTGGAGGCCAGTACTTC.

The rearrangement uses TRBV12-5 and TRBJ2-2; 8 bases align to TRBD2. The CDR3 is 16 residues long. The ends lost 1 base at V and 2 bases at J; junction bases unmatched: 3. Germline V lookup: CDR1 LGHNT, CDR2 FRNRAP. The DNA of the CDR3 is TGTGCTAGTGGTTTGGGAACTAGCGGCAACACCGGGGAGCTGTTTTTT. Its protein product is CASGLGTSGNTGELFF.

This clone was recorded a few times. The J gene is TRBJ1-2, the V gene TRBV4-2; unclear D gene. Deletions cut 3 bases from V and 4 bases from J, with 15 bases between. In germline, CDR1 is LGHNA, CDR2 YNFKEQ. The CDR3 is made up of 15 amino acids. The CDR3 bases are TGTGCCAGCAGCCATGGCGGGGAGGTTAGCTATGGCTACACCTTC. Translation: CASSHGGEVSYGYTF.

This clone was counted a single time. CDR3 loop: CASSFSSGFDSPLHF. CDR3 in DNA: TGCGCCAGCAGCTTTTCATCAGGGTTTGATTCACCCCTCCACTTT. The J gene is TRBJ1-6, the V gene TRBV5-1; weak D call: TRBD1 (5 bases). V was pared by 2 bases and J by 8 bases, with 14 bases between. Per the germline V gene, CDR1 is SGHRS and CDR2 is YFSETQ. This CDR3 spans 15 amino acids.

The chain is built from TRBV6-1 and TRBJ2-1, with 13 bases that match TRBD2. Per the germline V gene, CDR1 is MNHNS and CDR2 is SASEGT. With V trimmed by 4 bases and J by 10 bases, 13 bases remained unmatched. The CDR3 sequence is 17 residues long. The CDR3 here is CASSVQTSGRFRGEQFF. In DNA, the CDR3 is TGTGCCAGCAGTGTCCAGACTAGCGGGAGGTTTCGGGGCGAGCAGTTCTTC.

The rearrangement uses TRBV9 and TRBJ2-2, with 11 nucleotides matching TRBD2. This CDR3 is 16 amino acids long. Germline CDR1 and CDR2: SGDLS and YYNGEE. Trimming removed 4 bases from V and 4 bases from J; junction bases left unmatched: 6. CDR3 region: CASSFGTSGITGELFF. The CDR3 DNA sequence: TGTGCCAGCAGCTTCGGGACTAGCGGAATCACCGGGGAGCTGTTTTTT.

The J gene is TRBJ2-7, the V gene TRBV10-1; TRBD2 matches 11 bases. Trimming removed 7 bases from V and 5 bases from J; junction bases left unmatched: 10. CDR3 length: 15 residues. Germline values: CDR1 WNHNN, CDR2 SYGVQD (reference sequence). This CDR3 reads CASTAGTSGGDEQYF. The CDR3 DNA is TGCGCCAGCACAGCCGGGACTAGCGGCGGGGACGAGCAGTACTTC.

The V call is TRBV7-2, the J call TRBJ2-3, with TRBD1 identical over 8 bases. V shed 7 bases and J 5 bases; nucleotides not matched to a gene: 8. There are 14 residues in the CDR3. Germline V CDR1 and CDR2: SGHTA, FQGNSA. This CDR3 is CASTLDRAEDTQYF. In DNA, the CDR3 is TGTGCCAGCACCTTGGACAGGGCGGAAGATACGCAGTATTTT.